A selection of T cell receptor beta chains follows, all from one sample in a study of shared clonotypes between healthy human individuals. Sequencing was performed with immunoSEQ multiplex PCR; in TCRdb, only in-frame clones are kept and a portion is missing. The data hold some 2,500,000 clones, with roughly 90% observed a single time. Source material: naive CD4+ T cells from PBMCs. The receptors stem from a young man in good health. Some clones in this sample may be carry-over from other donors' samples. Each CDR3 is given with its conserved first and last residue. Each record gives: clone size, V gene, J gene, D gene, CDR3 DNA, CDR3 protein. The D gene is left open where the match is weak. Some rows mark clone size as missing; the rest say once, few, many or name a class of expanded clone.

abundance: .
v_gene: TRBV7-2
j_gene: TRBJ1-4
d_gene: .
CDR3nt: TGTGCCAGCAGCTTAGGAAGGGTTGAAAAACTGTTTTTT
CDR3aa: CASSLGRVEKLFF

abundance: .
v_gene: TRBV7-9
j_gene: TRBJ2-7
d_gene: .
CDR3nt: TGTGCCAGCAGCTTGGCCCGGACCTACGAGCAGTACTTC
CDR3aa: CASSLARTYEQYF

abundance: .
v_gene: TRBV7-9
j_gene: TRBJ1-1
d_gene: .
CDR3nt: TGTGCCAGCAGCTTCCATATATCTGAAGCTTTCTTT
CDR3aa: CASSFHISEAFF

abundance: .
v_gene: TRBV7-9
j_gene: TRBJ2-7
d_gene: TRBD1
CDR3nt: TGTGCCAGCAGCCCCAGGACAGGGAACTACGAGCAGTACTTC
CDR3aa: CASSPRTGNYEQYF

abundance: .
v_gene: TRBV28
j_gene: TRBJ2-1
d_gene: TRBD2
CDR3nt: TGTGCCAGCAGTACCCCTAGCGGGATCGAATACAATGAGCAGTTCTTC
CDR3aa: CASSTPSGIEYNEQFF

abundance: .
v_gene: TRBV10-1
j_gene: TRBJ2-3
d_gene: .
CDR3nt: TGCGCCAGCAGTGAGAGAGGAGATACGCAGTATTTT
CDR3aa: CASSERGDTQYF

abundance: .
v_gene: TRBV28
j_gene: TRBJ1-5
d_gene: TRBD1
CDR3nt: TGTGCCAGCAGTCCCAATAGCTGGGACAGCGATGGCAATCAGCCCCAGCATTTT
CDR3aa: CASSPNSWDSDGNQPQHF

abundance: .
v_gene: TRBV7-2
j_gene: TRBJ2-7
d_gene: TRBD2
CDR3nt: TGTGCCAGCAGCCCCGAGGGGACTAGCGGGAAACGGCAGTACTTC
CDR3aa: CASSPEGTSGKRQYF

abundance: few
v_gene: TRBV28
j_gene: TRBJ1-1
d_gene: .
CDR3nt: TGTGCCAGCAGCCGAGGCACGGACACTGAAGCTTTCTTT
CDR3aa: CASSRGTDTEAFF

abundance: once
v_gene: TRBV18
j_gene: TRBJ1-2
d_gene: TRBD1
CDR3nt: TGTGCCAGCTCACCTCGACAGGGGAATAACTATGGCTACACCTTC
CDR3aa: CASSPRQGNNYGYTF